The 15 T cell receptor beta chains given below trace back to one sample, sequenced in a study of blood T cell repertoires in COVID-19. TCRdb's copy holds only in-frame clones and misses some; the assay was immunoSEQ multiplex PCR. This sample has approximately 220,000 clones, with roughly 85% found just once. Sequencing used PBMCs or T cells enriched from blood (not recorded which). The receptor set was obtained from a woman aged 40 to 50 who had been exposed to COVID-19.

This CDR3 is CASSWDSALNMVEQYF. For the CDR3, the DNA is TGCGCCAGCAGCTGGGACAGCGCACTCAACATGGTCGAGCAGTACTTC. The chain employs TRBV5-1 and TRBJ2-7, with TRBD1 identical over 7 bases. In germline, CDR1 is SGHRS, CDR2 YFSETQ. The CDR3 length is 16 residues. Germline trimming cut 3 bases from V and 6 bases from J; bases unmatched to any gene: 15.

This clone was detected a few times. The rearrangement joins TRBV5-1 to TRBJ1-1; possible D gene TRBD1, 6 bases. This CDR3 has 15 residues. Germline-derived CDR1 and CDR2 are SGHRS and YFSETQ. Trimming took 6 bases from V and 5 from J, leaving 20 bases between them. The DNA of the CDR3 is TGCGCCAGCAATGACCAAGCGGGGGGCTGGACTGAAGCTTTCTTT. The encoded protein is CASNDQAGGWTEAFF.

The chain carries TRBV19 and TRBJ2-5; D not certain. CDR1 LNHDA and CDR2 SQIVND come from the germline V gene (reference sequence). V was clipped by 4 bases and J by 3 bases, with 18 bases between them. The CDR3 sequence is 16 residues long. CDR3 loop: CASSSFVGLPKETQYF. In DNA, the CDR3 is TGTGCCAGTAGTAGCTTCGTGGGCCTACCAAAAGAGACCCAGTACTTC.

The chain has TRBV28 and TRBJ1-2; the D gene is possibly TRBD1 (5 bases). CDR3 size: 15 residues. The V end lost 2 bases, the J end lost 1 base, and 11 bases lay between the germline ends. Germline CDR1 reads MDHEN; CDR2 reads SYDVKM. In DNA form, the CDR3 reads TGTGCCAGCAGTTTAGGGGCAGATTTTAACTATGGCTACACCTTC. Translation gives CASSLGADFNYGYTF.

This chain joins TRBV27 and TRBJ1-5; no clear D gene. Germline values: CDR1 MNHEY, CDR2 SMNVEV (reference sequence). This CDR3 region has 14 residues. V gave up 0 bases and J gave up 0 bases, with 3 bases separating them. For the CDR3, the DNA is TGTGCCAGCAGTTTATCTTATAGCAATCAGCCCCAGCATTTT. It translates to CASSLSYSNQPQHF.

The chain combines TRBV3-1 (or the pseudogene TRBV3-2) with TRBJ2-5, with TRBD2 identical over 11 bases. The CDR3 is made up of 17 amino acids. The germline CDR1 and CDR2 sequences are LGHDT and YNNKEL (reference sequence). V lost 6 bases and J lost 4; bases outside the gene matches: 13. The CDR3 coding sequence is TGTGCCAGCAGGTCCCTAGCGGGGGGCCTTTACCTAGAGACCCAGTACTTC. Translation gives CASRSLAGGLYLETQYF.

The chain recombines TRBV7-9 with TRBJ2-4; D possibly corresponds to TRBD1 (6 bases). This CDR3 comprises 16 residues. The germline CDR1 and CDR2 sequences are SEHNR and FQNEAQ (reference sequence). The V end lost 4 bases, the J end lost 2 bases, and 15 bases lay between the germline ends. CDR3 nucleotide sequence: TGTGCCAGCAGCTCGACAGGACACGTATCCAAAAACATTCAGTACTTC. As protein: CASSSTGHVSKNIQYF.

The chain links TRBV6-1 to TRBJ1-2; 9 bases align to TRBD1. The CDR3 has 14 residues. Germline V gene lookup returns CDR1 MNHNS and CDR2 SASEGT. V was pared by 6 bases and J by 2 bases, with 4 bases of the junction left unmatched. CDR3 DNA sequence: TGTGCCAGCAGACAAGGACAGGGGAACTATGGCTACACCTTC. Protein product: CASRQGQGNYGYTF.

The table lists this clone with a count of one. The chain is built from TRBV19 and TRBJ1-1, with 9 bases aligning to TRBD1. Trimming took 5 bases from V and 7 from J; bases not matched to a gene: 8. CDR1 is LNHDA and CDR2 is SQIVND in the germline V gene (reference sequence). The CDR3 is 14 residues long. CDR3 loop: CASSPLTGGDEAFF. The CDR3 DNA is TGTGCCAGTAGTCCCTTGACAGGGGGGGATGAAGCTTTCTTT.

The CDR3 coding sequence is TGTGCCAGCAGTAAGACAGGGTTTGACTATGGCTACACCTTC. Protein product: CASSKTGFDYGYTF. The gene calls are TRBV14 and TRBJ1-2; TRBD1 agrees at 7 bases. The CDR3 has 14 amino acids. The J segment lost 3 bases and the V segment lost 6 bases, leaving 7 bases of the junction unmatched. Looked up from germline, CDR1 is SGHDN and CDR2 is FVKESK.

This clone was observed once. The gene calls are TRBV19 and TRBJ1-1; no clear D. The CDR3 is made up of 13 amino acids. Germline CDR1 reads LNHDA; CDR2 reads SQIVND (reference sequence). Trimming left V 3 bases short and J 4 bases short, with 9 bases between. CDR3 bases: TGTGCCAGTAGTATGGTGCGGGGCACTGAAGCTTTCTTT. Translation gives CASSMVRGTEAFF.

The chain joins TRBV11-1 to TRBJ1-2; TRBD1 aligns across 7 bases. V was clipped by 3 bases and J by 4 bases; unmatched bases: 5. This CDR3 has 14 amino acids. The germline gives CDR1 SGHAT, CDR2 FQDESV (reference sequence). CDR3: CASSLNSGGYGYTF. CDR3 bases: TGTGCCAGCAGCTTGAACTCAGGGGGCTATGGCTACACCTTC.

CDR3 bases: TGTGCCAGCAGCTTAGGATCAGTGAACACTGAAGCTTTCTTT. Translation gives CASSLGSVNTEAFF. J is TRBJ1-1 and V is TRBV13; D uncertain. Germline CDR1 and CDR2: PRHDT and FYEKMQ (reference sequence). V dropped 0 bases and J dropped 0 bases, with 5 bases sitting between them. The CDR3 is made up of 14 amino acids.

On this clone: The same CDR3 also results from other DNA sequences found in this sample. The rearrangement uses TRBV7-9 and TRBJ1-4; 7 bases match TRBD1. The CDR3 totals 13 residues. Germline V gene data show CDR1 as SEHNR and CDR2 as FQNEAQ (reference sequence). After removal of 3 bases from V and 8 bases from J, the junction contained 3 bases not matched to a gene. CDR3 sequence (DNA): TGTGCCAGCAGCTTGAGACAGGGAGAAAAACTGTTTTTT. This translates into CASSLRQGEKLFF.

This clone has a handful of counts. This chain links TRBV4-2 with TRBJ1-1, with D hard to call. Germline V gene data show CDR1 as LGHNA and CDR2 as YNFKEQ. V lost 5 bases to trimming and J lost 1 base, with 11 bases between them. The CDR3 has 14 amino acids. DNA of the CDR3: TGTGCCAGCAGCTTCGCCAGTGGGAACACTGAAGCTTTCTTT. Its translation is CASSFASGNTEAFF.